The clone carrying this TCR beta chain has a handful of counts. The table came from immunoSEQ multiplex PCR; TCRdb's copy has only in-frame clones and leaves some out. The table lists about 270,000 clones, around four fifths of them singletons. This specimen comes from a study of blood T cell repertoires in COVID-19. In the study overall: Sites in the United States, Italy and Spain provided acute and convalescent COVID-19 samples. In each case, the material was cDNA or gDNA derived from T cells, B-cell-depleted T cells, or PBMCs.

In germline, CDR1 is SGHRS, CDR2 YFSETQ. This CDR3 has 16 amino acids. V gave up 4 bases and J gave up 8 bases; unmatched junction bases: 14. The receptor was isolated from a woman aged 45-59 years with active or convalescent COVID-19. The chain recombines TRBV5-1 with TRBJ2-1; 8 bases map to TRBD2. Source material: peripheral blood. The CDR3 coding sequence is TGCGCCAGCAGCCTGCCGGGACTAGGTTCTGGGGATGAGCAGTTCTTC. Protein product: CASSLPGLGSGDEQFF.